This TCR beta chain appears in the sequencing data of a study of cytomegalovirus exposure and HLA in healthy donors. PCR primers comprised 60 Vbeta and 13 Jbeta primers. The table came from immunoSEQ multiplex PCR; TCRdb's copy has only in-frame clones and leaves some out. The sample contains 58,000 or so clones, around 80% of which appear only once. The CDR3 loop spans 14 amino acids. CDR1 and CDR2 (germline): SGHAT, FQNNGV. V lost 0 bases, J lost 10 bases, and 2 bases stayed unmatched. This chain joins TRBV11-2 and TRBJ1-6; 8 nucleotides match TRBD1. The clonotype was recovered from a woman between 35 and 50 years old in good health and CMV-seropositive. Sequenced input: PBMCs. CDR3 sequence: CASSLDRGHSPLHF. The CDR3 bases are TGTGCCAGCAGCTTAGACAGGGGGCACTCACCCCTCCACTTT.